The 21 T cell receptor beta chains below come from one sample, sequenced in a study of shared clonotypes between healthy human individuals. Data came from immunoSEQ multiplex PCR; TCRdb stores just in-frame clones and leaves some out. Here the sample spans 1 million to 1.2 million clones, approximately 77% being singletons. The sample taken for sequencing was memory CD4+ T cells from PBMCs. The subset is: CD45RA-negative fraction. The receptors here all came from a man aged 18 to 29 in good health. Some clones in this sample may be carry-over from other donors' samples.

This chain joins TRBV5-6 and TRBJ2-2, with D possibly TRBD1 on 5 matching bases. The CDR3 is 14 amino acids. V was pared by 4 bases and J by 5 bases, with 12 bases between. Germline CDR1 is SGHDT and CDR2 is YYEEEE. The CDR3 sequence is CASSPRGQTGELFF. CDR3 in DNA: TGTGCCAGCAGCCCAAGGGGCCAGACCGGGGAGCTGTTTTTT.

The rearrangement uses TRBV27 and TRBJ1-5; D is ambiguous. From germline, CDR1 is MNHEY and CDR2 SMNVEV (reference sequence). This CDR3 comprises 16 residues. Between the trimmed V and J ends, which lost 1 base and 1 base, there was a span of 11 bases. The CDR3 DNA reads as TGTGCCAGCAGTTTATTTGCGACGGGGAGCAATCAGCCCCAGCATTTT. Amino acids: CASSLFATGSNQPQHF.

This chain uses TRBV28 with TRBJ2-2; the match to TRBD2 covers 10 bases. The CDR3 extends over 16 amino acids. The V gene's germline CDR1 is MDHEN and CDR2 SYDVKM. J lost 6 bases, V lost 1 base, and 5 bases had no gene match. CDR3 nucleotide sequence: TGTGCCAGCAGTTTATTAGCGGGAGGTCCTCCCGGGGAGCTGTTTTTT. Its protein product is CASSLLAGGPPGELFF.

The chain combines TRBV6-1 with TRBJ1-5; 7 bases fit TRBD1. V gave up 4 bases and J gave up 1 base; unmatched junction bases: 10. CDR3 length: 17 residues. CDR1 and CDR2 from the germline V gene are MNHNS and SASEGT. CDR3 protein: CASSGQLQGPSNQPQHF. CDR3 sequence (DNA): TGTGCCAGCAGTGGACAACTACAGGGGCCGAGCAATCAGCCCCAGCATTTT.

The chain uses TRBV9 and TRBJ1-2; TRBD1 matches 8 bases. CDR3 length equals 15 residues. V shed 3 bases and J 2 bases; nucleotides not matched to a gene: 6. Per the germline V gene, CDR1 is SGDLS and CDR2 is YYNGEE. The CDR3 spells CASSAGTGGNYGYTF. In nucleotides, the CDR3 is TGTGCCAGCAGCGCGGGAACAGGGGGAAACTATGGCTACACCTTC.

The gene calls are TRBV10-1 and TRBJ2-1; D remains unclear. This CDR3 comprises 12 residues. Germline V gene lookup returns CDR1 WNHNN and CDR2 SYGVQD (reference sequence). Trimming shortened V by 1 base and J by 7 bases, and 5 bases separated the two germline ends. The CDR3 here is CASSELGNEQFF. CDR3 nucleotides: TGCGCCAGCAGTGAGTTGGGGAATGAGCAGTTCTTC.

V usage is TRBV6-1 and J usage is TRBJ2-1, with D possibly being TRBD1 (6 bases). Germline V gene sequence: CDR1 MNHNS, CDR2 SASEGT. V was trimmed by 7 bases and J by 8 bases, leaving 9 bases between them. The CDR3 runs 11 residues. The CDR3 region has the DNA TGTGCCAGCAACAGGGTGCATGAGCAGTTCTTC. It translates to CASNRVHEQFF.

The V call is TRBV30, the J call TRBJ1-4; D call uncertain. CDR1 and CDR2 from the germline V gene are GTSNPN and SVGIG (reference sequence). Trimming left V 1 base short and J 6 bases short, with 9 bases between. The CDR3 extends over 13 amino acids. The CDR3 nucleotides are TGTGCCTGGAGTGGGCTCGCTTATGAAAAACTGTTTTTT. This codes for CAWSGLAYEKLFF.

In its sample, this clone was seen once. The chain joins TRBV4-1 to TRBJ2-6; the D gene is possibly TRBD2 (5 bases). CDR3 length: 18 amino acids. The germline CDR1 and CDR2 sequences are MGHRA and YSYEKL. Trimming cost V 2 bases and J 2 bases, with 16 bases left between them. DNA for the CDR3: TGCGCCAGCAGCCAATTCCACCCCCCGGGAACTGGGGCCAACGTCCTGACTTTC. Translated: CASSQFHPPGTGANVLTF.

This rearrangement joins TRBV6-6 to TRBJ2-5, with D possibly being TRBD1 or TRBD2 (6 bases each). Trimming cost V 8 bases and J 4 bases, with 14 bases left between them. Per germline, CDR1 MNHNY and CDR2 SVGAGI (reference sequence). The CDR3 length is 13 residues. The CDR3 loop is CASSGAGGETQYF. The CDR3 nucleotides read TGTGCCAGCTCGGGGGCCGGGGGAGAGACCCAGTACTTC.

The CDR3 protein is CAIRNNPEGEQFF. CDR3 in DNA: TGTGCCATCAGAAACAACCCCGAGGGAGAGCAGTTCTTC. This chain connects TRBV10-3 to TRBJ2-1; tentative D call: TRBD2 (5 bases). The V gene's germline CDR1 is ENHRY and CDR2 SYGVKD. V was cut by 6 bases and J by 10 bases, with 16 bases left in between. This CDR3 comprises 13 residues.

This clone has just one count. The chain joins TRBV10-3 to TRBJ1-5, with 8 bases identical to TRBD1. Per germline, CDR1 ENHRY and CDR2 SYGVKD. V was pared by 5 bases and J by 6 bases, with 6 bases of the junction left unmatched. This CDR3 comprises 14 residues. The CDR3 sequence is CAISPDRVFQPQHF. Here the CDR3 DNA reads TGTGCCATCAGTCCGGACAGGGTTTTTCAGCCCCAGCATTTT.

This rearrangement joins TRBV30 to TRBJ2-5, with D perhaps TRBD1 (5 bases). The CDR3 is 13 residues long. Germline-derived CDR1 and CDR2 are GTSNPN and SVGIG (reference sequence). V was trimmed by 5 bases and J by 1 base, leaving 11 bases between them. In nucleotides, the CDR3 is TGTGCCTGGGGACGACAGATCCAAGAGACCCAGTACTTC. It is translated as CAWGRQIQETQYF.

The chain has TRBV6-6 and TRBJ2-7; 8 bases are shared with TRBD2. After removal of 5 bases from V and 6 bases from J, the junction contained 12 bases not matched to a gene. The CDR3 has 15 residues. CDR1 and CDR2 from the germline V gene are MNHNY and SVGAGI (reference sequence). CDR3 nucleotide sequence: TGTGCCAGCAGTCCCGACGGGACTAGGAAGGCCGAGCAGTACTTC. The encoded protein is CASSPDGTRKAEQYF.

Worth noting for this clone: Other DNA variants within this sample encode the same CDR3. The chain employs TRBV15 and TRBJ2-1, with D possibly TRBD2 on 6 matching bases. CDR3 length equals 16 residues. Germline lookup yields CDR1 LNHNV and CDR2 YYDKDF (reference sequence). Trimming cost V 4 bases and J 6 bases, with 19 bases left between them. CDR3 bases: TGTGCCACCAGCATGAATGGGAGGCGCGTTCTCAATGAGCAGTTCTTC. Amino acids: CATSMNGRRVLNEQFF.

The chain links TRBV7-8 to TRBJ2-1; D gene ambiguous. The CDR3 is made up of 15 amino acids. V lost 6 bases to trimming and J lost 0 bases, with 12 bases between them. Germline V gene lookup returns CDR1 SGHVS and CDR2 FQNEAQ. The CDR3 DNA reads TGTGCCAGCAGGTTGGAGTTAAGCTCCTACAATGAGCAGTTCTTC. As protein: CASRLELSSYNEQFF.

The CDR3 sequence is CASSPPYGGEDGNTIYF. The CDR3 DNA is TGTGCCAGCTCACCACCTTACGGGGGAGAAGATGGAAACACCATATATTTT. The rearrangement links TRBV18 to TRBJ1-3; D is perhaps TRBD1 (5 bases). The length of the CDR3 is 17 residues. Trimming took 0 bases from V and 3 from J, leaving 15 bases between them. Germline CDR1 is KGHSH and CDR2 is LQKENI.

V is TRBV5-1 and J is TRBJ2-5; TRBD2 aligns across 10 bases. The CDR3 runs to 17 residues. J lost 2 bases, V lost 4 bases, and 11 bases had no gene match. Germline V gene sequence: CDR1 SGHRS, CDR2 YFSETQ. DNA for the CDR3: TGCGCCAGCAGCCCTGGGGCCCTAGCGGGAGTACAAGAGACCCAGTACTTC. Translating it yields CASSPGALAGVQETQYF.

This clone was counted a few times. The CDR3 region has the DNA TGCGCCAGCAGCCAATCCGGGACAGGGGATCGAAAGACCCAGTACTTC. Residues: CASSQSGTGDRKTQYF. This chain connects TRBV4-3 to TRBJ2-5; 10 bases are shared with TRBD1. Germline V gives CDR1 LGHNA, CDR2 YSLEER. J gave up 6 bases and V 2 bases, and 9 bases lay outside the gene matches. The CDR3 spans 16 residues.

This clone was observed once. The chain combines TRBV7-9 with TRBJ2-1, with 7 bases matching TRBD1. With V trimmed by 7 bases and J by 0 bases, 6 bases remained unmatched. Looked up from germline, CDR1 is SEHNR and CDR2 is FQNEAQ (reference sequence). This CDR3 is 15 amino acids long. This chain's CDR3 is CASTEDRSSYNEQFF. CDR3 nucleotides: TGTGCCAGCACCGAGGACAGGAGCTCCTACAATGAGCAGTTCTTC.

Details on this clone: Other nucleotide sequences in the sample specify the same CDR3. CDR3 coding DNA: TGCGCCAGCAGCCAAGTGGACAGGGCTGGAAACACCATATATTTT. Translated: CASSQVDRAGNTIYF. The J gene is TRBJ1-3, the V gene TRBV4-1, with 8 bases that match TRBD1. This CDR3 comprises 15 residues. Germline loops: CDR1 MGHRA, CDR2 YSYEKL. The ends lost 1 base at V and 2 bases at J; junction bases unmatched: 1.